This TCR beta chain derives from a study of early T cells in non-severe SARS-CoV-2 infection. Germline values: CDR1 DFQATT, CDR2 SNEGSKA (reference sequence). The V end was cut by 0 bases, the J end by 7 bases, with 14 bases between. CDR3 length equals 14 residues. This clonotype came up many times. TCRdb analysed the 5' RACE reads with MiXCR anew, one entry per CDR3 protein. This sample carries about 81,000 distinct CDR3 sequences, 5.5% to 7.5% of them seen once, and the ten largest clones take just under 8%. What was sequenced was whole blood. The origin of this receptor is an adult who was a healthcare worker with PCR-confirmed SARS-CoV-2 infection or an uninfected control (not recorded which). This chain uses TRBV20-1 with TRBJ2-3; the D is unclear. The DNA for the CDR3 is TGCAGTGCTAGAGATGGGAATTCGGTGTATACGCAGTATTTT. Its translation: CSARDGNSVYTQYF.